Below are 25 T cell receptor beta chains sequenced from a single sample in a study of early T cells in non-severe SARS-CoV-2 infection. TCRdb re-called the 5' RACE reads through MiXCR, storing one row per CDR3 protein. The sample gives 40,000 to 65,000 distinct CDR3 sequences, 6.5% to 9% of which show up once; 9.4% is in the top ten. The sequenced material came from whole blood. These receptors all stem from an adult who was a healthcare worker with PCR-confirmed SARS-CoV-2 infection or an uninfected control (not recorded which).

V is TRBV4-1 and J is TRBJ1-3; possible D gene TRBD1, 6 bases. This CDR3 contains 16 residues. Trimming removed 4 bases at V and 0 bases at J, with 13 bases between. The germline gives CDR1 MGHRA, CDR2 YSYEKL. The CDR3 here is CASSRSRDTSGNTIYF. CDR3 in DNA: TGCGCCAGCAGCCGATCCCGGGACACCTCTGGAAACACCATATATTTT.

The chain uses TRBV7-6 and TRBJ2-5; 7 bases line up with TRBD2. CDR1 is SGHVS, CDR2 FNYEAQ, per germline. V was pared by 4 bases and J by 5 bases, with 13 bases of the junction left unmatched. This CDR3 spans 16 amino acids. CDR3 sequence reads: CASSSNIVGGSETQYF. The CDR3 region has the DNA TGTGCCAGCAGCTCGAACATCGTAGGCGGGAGCGAGACCCAGTACTTC.

V and J are TRBV5-1 and TRBJ2-5, with D unclear. The CDR3 sequence is 14 residues long. Germline assignment: CDR1 SGHRS and CDR2 YFSETQ. Deletions cut 0 bases from V and 1 base from J, with 7 bases between. The CDR3 protein is CASSLGRGQETQYF. In nucleotides, the CDR3 is TGCGCCAGCAGCTTGGGTCGCGGCCAAGAGACCCAGTACTTC.

This clonotype was picked up a small number of times. This chain joins TRBV6-4 and TRBJ2-3; TRBD1 matches at 8 bases. With V trimmed by 6 bases and J by 2 bases, 10 bases remained unmatched. Germline CDR1 is MRHNA and CDR2 is SNTAGT. This CDR3 has 16 residues. CDR3 DNA: TGTGCCAGCAGGCCAGCAGGGGGCCTTACCACAGATACGCAGTATTTT. Residues: CASRPAGGLTTDTQYF.

This clonotype was counted at least ten times. The gene calls are TRBV3-1 and TRBJ2-7, with D possibly being TRBD1 (6 bases). V was shortened by 1 base and J by 2 bases, with 9 bases between the two germline ends. CDR1 LGHDT and CDR2 YNNKEL come from the germline V gene (reference sequence). This CDR3 is 14 amino acids long. The CDR3 bases are TGTGCCAGCAGCCAAGGCACAGGGACCTACGAGCAGTACTTC. It translates to CASSQGTGTYEQYF.

The V gene is TRBV27, the J gene TRBJ2-7; 7 positions match TRBD1. J gave up 1 base and V 3 bases, and 3 bases lay outside the gene matches. The CDR3 loop spans 14 amino acids. Germline CDR1 is MNHEY and CDR2 is SMNVEV (reference sequence). The CDR3 is CASSFDRASYEQYF. CDR3 in DNA: TGTGCCAGCAGTTTCGACAGGGCATCCTACGAGCAGTACTTC.

This clonotype was found many times. The chain uses TRBV18 and TRBJ1-5; perhaps TRBD1 as D (5 bases). The germline V gene has CDR1 KGHSH and CDR2 LQKENI. The CDR3 sequence is 17 residues long. The V and J ends lost 5 bases and 11 bases respectively, with 28 bases between them. In nucleotides, the CDR3 is TGTGCCAGCTCAGAGCTTGAGACAGCAAAGTCCTCGGGGTCCCAGCATTTT. Its protein product is CASSELETAKSSGSQHF.

In this sample, this clonotype turned up many times. V and J are TRBV7-8 and TRBJ2-1; D possibly corresponds to TRBD2 (5 bases). V shed 5 bases and J shed 9 bases, with 20 bases lying between them. From germline, CDR1 is SGHVS and CDR2 FQNEAQ. This CDR3 has 15 residues. Written as DNA, the CDR3 is TGTGCCAGCAGCGCGAGGACTCATAGCGCCCCTGAGCAGTTCTTC. Translating gives CASSARTHSAPEQFF.

The rearrangement joins TRBV4-3 to TRBJ2-2, with a possible D match to TRBD2 (6 bases). This CDR3 contains 15 residues. Trimming cost V 2 bases and J 6 bases, with 13 bases left between them. CDR1 is LGHNA, CDR2 YSLEER, per germline. The CDR3 loop reads CASSQSFRLAGELFF. The CDR3 bases are TGCGCCAGCAGCCAAAGTTTTAGACTAGCCGGGGAGCTGTTTTTT.

This clonotype was observed at least ten times. V gene TRBV2 combines with J gene TRBJ1-4; TRBD1 aligns across 7 bases. Germline assignment: CDR1 SNHLY and CDR2 FYNNEI. Trimming at V came to 8 bases and at J to 0 bases, leaving 3 bases not matched to a gene. The CDR3 extends over 14 amino acids. CDR3 nucleotides: TGTGCCAGCGCGGGACAGACAACTAATGAAAAACTGTTTTTT. This codes for CASAGQTTNEKLFF.

The rearrangement links TRBV7-2 to TRBJ2-3, with D maybe TRBD1 (5 bases). Germline V gene lookup returns CDR1 SGHTA and CDR2 FQGNSA. The CDR3 is 16 residues long. With 5 bases removed from V and 3 bases from J, the gap between germline ends came to 18 bases. The CDR3 spells CASSPDNSLGTDTQYF. The CDR3 DNA reads TGTGCCAGCAGCCCGGACAATTCACTGGGTACAGATACGCAGTATTTT.

The CDR3 region has the DNA TGTGCCAGCGCCTTGTTAACAGATACGCAGTATTTT. Translated, it gives CASALLTDTQYF. V usage is TRBV5-6 and J usage is TRBJ2-3; D gene uncertain. This CDR3 has 12 amino acids. Trimming left V 7 bases short and J 3 bases short, with 9 bases between. Germline CDR1 is SGHDT and CDR2 is YYEEEE.

This clonotype appeared many times. The V call is TRBV6-2 or TRBV6-3, the J call TRBJ2-7; tentatively, D is TRBD2 (8 bases). The CDR3 totals 17 residues. CDR1 MNHEY and CDR2 SVGEGT come from the germline V gene. V was trimmed by 8 bases and J by 0 bases, leaving 23 bases between them. CDR3 nucleotides: TGTGCCAGCTGGGAACGAGGGGGCCGGGAGGGCTCCTACGAGCAGTACTTC. Translation gives CASWERGGREGSYEQYF.

This clonotype was seen ten or more times. The V call is TRBV6-1, the J call TRBJ2-1, with TRBD1 as a possible D gene (5 bases). The V end was cut by 7 bases, the J end by 7 bases, with 11 bases between. The CDR3 is 12 amino acids. Germline values: CDR1 MNHNS, CDR2 SASEGT. The CDR3 DNA follows: TGTGCCAGCAACCCAGGGTCGAATGAGCAGTTCTTC. It translates to CASNPGSNEQFF.

By share of the sample, this clonotype is medium-sized (0.01 to 0.1%). The chain couples TRBV6-5 to TRBJ1-1; no clear D. Germline-derived CDR1 and CDR2 are MNHEY and SVGAGI. CDR3 length: 12 residues. Trimming removed 2 bases at V and 8 bases at J, with 9 bases between. CDR3 sequence (DNA): TGTGCCAGCAGTTACGCGGGAGTCGAAGCTTTCTTT. It is translated as CASSYAGVEAFF.

This chain links TRBV11-2 with TRBJ2-2; no firm D call. Germline V gene sequence: CDR1 SGHAT, CDR2 FQNNGV. CDR3 length: 13 residues. Trimming took 1 base from V and 9 from J, leaving 9 bases between them. CDR3 loop: CASSLGGDRELFF. CDR3 DNA: TGTGCCAGCAGCTTAGGTGGCGACCGGGAGCTGTTTTTT.

This clonotype was recorded many times. This chain uses TRBV2 with TRBJ1-4; weak D call: TRBD1 (6 bases). V lost 0 bases to trimming and J lost 7 bases, with 12 bases between them. Germline loops: CDR1 SNHLY, CDR2 FYNNEI. The CDR3 has 15 amino acids. The CDR3 coding sequence is TGTGCCAGCAGTGAAGCTAGGGGGGCGCTTGAAAAACTGTTTTTT. Encoded protein: CASSEARGALEKLFF.

This clonotype has only a few counts. The chain carries TRBV4-1 and TRBJ1-1; D not resolved. V dropped 0 bases and J dropped 0 bases, with 14 bases sitting between them. CDR3 length: 17 amino acids. Germline-derived CDR1 and CDR2 are MGHRA and YSYEKL. CDR3 sequence (DNA): TGCGCCAGCAGCCAAGAGGGCGCCGGACTCATGAACACTGAAGCTTTCTTT. Translation: CASSQEGAGLMNTEAFF.

The rearrangement links TRBV12-3 or TRBV12-4 to TRBJ2-5; D not resolved. CDR3 size: 13 residues. V lost 3 bases to trimming and J lost 5 bases, with 10 bases between them. CDR3 in DNA: TGTGCCAGCAGTTTCGGCTCTCTGGAGACCCAGTACTTC. Amino acid sequence: CASSFGSLETQYF.

The rearrangement joins TRBV5-1 to TRBJ1-2; TRBD1 agrees at 8 bases. CDR1 SGHRS and CDR2 YFSETQ come from the germline V gene. The CDR3 runs 13 residues. The ends lost 0 bases at V and 10 bases at J; junction bases unmatched: 5. In DNA form, the CDR3 reads TGCGCCAGCAGCTTGGGGACAGGGAATTTCTACACCTTC. Translating gives CASSLGTGNFYTF.

This chain joins TRBV20-1 and TRBJ1-2; no reliable D call. From germline, CDR1 is DFQATT and CDR2 SNEGSKA (reference sequence). The V end lost 3 bases, the J end lost 3 bases, and 14 bases lay between the germline ends. CDR3 size: 14 residues. The CDR3 reads CSARKPLGDYGYTF. CDR3 in DNA: TGCAGTGCTAGGAAACCCCTCGGGGACTATGGCTACACCTTC.

In this sample, this clonotype turned up many times. J is TRBJ1-5 and V is TRBV29-1, with a weak D call TRBD1 (5 bases). Trimming left V 5 bases short and J 2 bases short, with 10 bases between. This CDR3 is 13 amino acids long. Per germline, CDR1 SQVTM and CDR2 ANQGSEA. CDR3 loop: CSVFQGGNQPQHF. The DNA of the CDR3 is TGCAGCGTTTTTCAAGGGGGCAATCAGCCCCAGCATTTT.

This clonotype was detected ten times or more. The rearrangement uses TRBV7-9 and TRBJ2-7, with 9 bases fitting TRBD1. Germline CDR1 reads SEHNR; CDR2 reads FQNEAQ (reference sequence). The ends lost 5 bases at V and 5 bases at J; junction bases unmatched: 4. The CDR3 totals 13 residues. CDR3 sequence reads: CASSPGQGNEQYF. The CDR3 DNA reads TGTGCCAGCAGCCCAGGACAGGGGAACGAGCAGTACTTC.

This clonotype was observed at least ten times. J is TRBJ2-1 and V is TRBV12-3 or TRBV12-4, with a weak D call TRBD2 (5 bases). V gave up 7 bases and J gave up 3 bases, with 10 bases separating them. The CDR3 runs 13 residues. The CDR3 sequence is CASTEDRYNEQFF. Written as DNA, the CDR3 is TGTGCCAGCACGGAGGACCGCTACAATGAGCAGTTCTTC.

J is TRBJ2-5 and V is TRBV2; perhaps TRBD2 as D (5 bases). The CDR3 sequence is 14 residues long. Germline CDR1 SNHLY, CDR2 FYNNEI. Trimming removed 7 bases from V and 2 bases from J, with 14 bases in between. The CDR3 nucleotides are TGTGCCAGCACGAGGGCGCCGGATCAAGAGACCCAGTACTTC. It encodes CASTRAPDQETQYF.